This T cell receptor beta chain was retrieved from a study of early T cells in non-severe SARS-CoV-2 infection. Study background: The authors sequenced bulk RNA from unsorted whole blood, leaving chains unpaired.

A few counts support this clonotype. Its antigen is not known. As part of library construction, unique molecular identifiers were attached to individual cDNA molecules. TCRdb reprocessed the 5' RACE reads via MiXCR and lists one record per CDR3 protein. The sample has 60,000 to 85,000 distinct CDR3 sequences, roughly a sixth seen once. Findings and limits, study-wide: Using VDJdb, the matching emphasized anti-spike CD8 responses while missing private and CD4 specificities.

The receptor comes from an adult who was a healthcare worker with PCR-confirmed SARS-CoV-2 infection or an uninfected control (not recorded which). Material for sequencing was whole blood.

CDR3 bases: TGTGCCAGCCGGGCGAGCTCCTACGAGCAGTACTTC. This gives the protein CASRASSYEQYF. V and J are TRBV2 and TRBJ2-7, with D unresolved. The germline V gene encodes CDR1 SNHLY and CDR2 FYNNEI. This CDR3 has 12 residues. Trimming cost V 8 bases and J 0 bases, with 8 bases left between them.